This TCR beta chain was sequenced in a study of CD8+ T cells in alopecia areata. Whole-study results and caveats: Higher clonality than in normal scalp was seen in lesional scalp, especially alopecia totalis/universalis.

cDNA serving as the sequencing template came from extracted, reverse transcribed RNA. Profiling relied on immunoSEQ multiplex PCR, and the TCRdb table lists in-frame clones only, not all of them. This table has more than 200,000 clones, roughly 69% appearing once. The CDR3 is made up of 12 amino acids. V was clipped by 4 bases and J by 7 bases, with 11 bases between them. CDR1 is SGHRS and CDR2 is YFSETQ in the germline V gene. Punch biopsies of lesional scalp, plus peripheral blood, were taken from alopecia areata patients. About this clone: As yet, its antigen is unknown.

Sequencing used CD4+ T cells sorted from blood, obtained at week 0. This TCR derives from a human donor with alopecia areata. The chain uses TRBV5-1 and TRBJ2-5; D is unclear. DNA of the CDR3: TGCGCCAGCAGCGAGAACCTAGGGACCCAGTACTTC. Amino acid sequence: CASSENLGTQYF.